This T cell receptor (beta chain) was found in a study of shared clonotypes between healthy human individuals. Study overall: Used for every donor were three CD4 naive, three CD4 memory, two CD8 naive and one CD8 memory plate. Whole-study results and caveats: Limitation of the genetic and exposure-history diversity represented came from the few donors. The sharing of 5% to 6.5% of naive CD4 clonotypes was seen across a few donors.

Some clones are missing from TCRdb's copy, which holds only in-frame ones; the method was immunoSEQ multiplex PCR. The sample lists 1.5 million to 2.5 million clones, about 95% occurring once. As to this clone: Antigen unknown.

The naive CD8 subset, CD45RO-negative cells positively selected for CCR7, excluded terminally differentiated effector memory CD45RA+ cells. The length of the CDR3 is 14 residues. Germline assignment: CDR1 SGHDT and CDR2 YYEEEE. V was trimmed by 2 bases and J by 2 bases, leaving 10 bases between them. Sequencing was performed on naive CD8+ T cells sorted from blood. The chain employs TRBV5-6 and TRBJ2-5; D gene ambiguous. The sequence came from a man between 18 and 35 years old in good health. The CDR3 region is CASSFRAAQETQYF. CDR3 DNA: TGTGCCAGCAGCTTTCGGGCAGCTCAAGAGACCCAGTACTTC.